This T cell receptor (beta chain) was captured in a study of CD8+ T cells in alopecia areata. Overall study results and limits: Having just one nonresponder leaves the connection between baseline CD8+ expansion and response unresolved.

As concerns this clone: Its antigen is unidentified.

Investigators isolated RNA and reverse transcribed it into cDNA to act as the sequencing template. Produced via immunoSEQ multiplex PCR; TCRdb's table is partial and in-frame only. The table lists hundreds of thousands of clones, around 65% of them singletons. The CDR3 contains 13 residues. Trimming took off 3 bases at V and 10 bases at J, with 13 bases between the two ends. Germline CDR1 and CDR2: GTSNPN and SVGIG (reference sequence). This sample's treatment: oral pan-JAK inhibitor, 5-10 mg twice daily. The sequence was obtained from a human donor with alopecia areata. The material was CD4+ T cells sorted from blood, obtained around week 44, from a patient treated with tofacitinib. The chain couples TRBV30 to TRBJ1-6; D not certain. The CDR3, as DNA: TGTGCCTGGAGAAGGGAAAGTGAATCACCCCTCCACTTT. Translation: CAWRRESESPLHF.